These 26 T cell receptor beta chains came from one sample sequenced in a study of T cell changes during pregnancy in multiple sclerosis (dated by TCRdb to about 2019). The method was the immunoSEQ multiplex PCR assay. TCRdb stores this immuneACCESS table with in-frame sequences only. Part of the clones is absent; in the studies checked, under half of the shortfall reflects unresolved V genes, and no reason is known for the rest. The sample table lists tens of thousands of clones, 80% to 95% of them with a count of one. The top ten constitute 2.3% of the sample. The sample consisted of peripheral blood, taken in the first trimester of pregnancy. These receptor sequences come from a female donor with multiple sclerosis, enrolled in a pregnancy study.

The chain recombines TRBV15 with TRBJ2-3, with D possibly being TRBD1 (6 bases). V lost 2 bases to trimming and J lost 4 bases, with 16 bases between them. Germline V gene lookup returns CDR1 LNHNV and CDR2 YYDKDF (reference sequence). This CDR3 comprises 16 residues. CDR3 amino acids: CATSRPRGPEADTQYF. CDR3 DNA sequence: TGTGCCACCAGCAGACCCAGGGGTCCCGAAGCAGATACGCAGTATTTT.

This clone occurred once. This sequence joins TRBV5-1 and TRBJ2-7; 10 nucleotides agree with TRBD1. The CDR3 loop spans 14 amino acids. Losses at the gene ends were 4 bases for V and 1 base for J; bases not matched to a gene: 2. The germline gives CDR1 SGHRS, CDR2 YFSETQ. The CDR3 nucleotides read TGCGCCAGCAGCAGGGACAGGGGTTCCTACGAGCAGTACTTC. Its translation is CASSRDRGSYEQYF.

This chain joins TRBV5-4 and TRBJ1-2; tentatively, D is TRBD1 (5 bases). The CDR3 has 13 residues. V lost 5 bases and J lost 0, with 8 bases in between. Germline V lookup: CDR1 SGHNT, CDR2 YYREEE (reference sequence). CDR3 in amino acids: CASRPTANYGYTF. The DNA for the CDR3 is TGTGCCAGCAGACCGACAGCTAACTATGGCTACACCTTC.

The rearrangement uses TRBV29-1 and TRBJ1-2; TRBD1 matches at 9 bases. The CDR3 extends over 13 amino acids. CDR1 and CDR2 from the germline V gene are SQVTM and ANQGSEA. V shed 8 bases, J shed 6 bases, and the junction held 10 bases outside the gene matches. The CDR3 here is CSFLTGGKDGYTF. For the CDR3, the DNA is TGCAGCTTCCTGACAGGGGGGAAAGATGGCTACACCTTC.

The chain links TRBV2 to TRBJ2-2; TRBD1 aligns across 7 bases. The V gene's germline CDR1 is SNHLY and CDR2 FYNNEI. V lost 6 bases to trimming and J lost 4 bases; unmatched junction nucleotides: 5. This CDR3 spans 14 amino acids. The DNA for the CDR3 is TGTGCCAGCAGGGGGGACAGTGCCACCGGGGAGCTGTTTTTT. Encoded protein: CASRGDSATGELFF.

The genes are TRBV19 and TRBJ2-1; 7 bases match TRBD1. V was clipped by 4 bases and J by 4 bases; unmatched bases: 7. This CDR3 is 15 amino acids long. Germline V CDR1 and CDR2: LNHDA, SQIVND (reference sequence). The CDR3 nucleotides read TGTGCCAGTAGTAGGGTGGGGGACAGATACAATGAGCAGTTCTTC. Amino acid sequence: CASSRVGDRYNEQFF. Full variable domain (outside the CDR3, taken from reference TRBV19 and TRBJ2-1): DGGITQSPKYLFRKEGQNVTLSCEQNLNHDAMYWYRQDPGQGLRLIYYSQIVNDFQKGDIAEGYSVSREKKESFPLTVTSAQKNPTAFYLCASSRVGDRYNEQFFGPGTRLTVL.

The genes are TRBV7-9 and TRBJ1-2; D gene ambiguous. With 5 bases removed from V and 4 bases from J, the gap between germline ends came to 11 bases. Per the germline V gene, CDR1 is SEHNR and CDR2 is FQNEAQ (reference sequence). The CDR3 length is 13 residues. CDR3 region: CASSPTPGYGYTF. DNA for the CDR3: TGTGCCAGCAGCCCAACTCCTGGCTATGGCTACACCTTC.

The rearrangement joins TRBV27 to TRBJ2-7, with 7 bases that match TRBD1. Germline trimming cut 7 bases from V and 2 bases from J; bases unmatched to any gene: 8. The germline V gene has CDR1 MNHEY and CDR2 SMNVEV (reference sequence). This CDR3 has 14 amino acids. The CDR3 sequence: CASKELGQTYEQYF. As DNA, the CDR3 is TGTGCCAGCAAGGAGTTGGGACAGACCTACGAGCAGTACTTC.

The genes are TRBV5-1 and TRBJ1-1; D may be TRBD1 (6 bases). Trimming stripped 0 bases from V and 0 bases from J, with 12 bases between. This CDR3 spans 16 amino acids. Germline values: CDR1 SGHRS, CDR2 YFSETQ. The CDR3 sequence is CASSLAGQNMNTEAFF. In nucleotides, the CDR3 is TGCGCCAGCAGCTTGGCCGGACAGAACATGAACACTGAAGCTTTCTTT.

This clone was recorded a few times. The chain recombines TRBV5-1 with TRBJ2-1; the match to TRBD2 covers 10 bases. The length of the CDR3 is 15 residues. Germline CDR1 reads SGHRS; CDR2 reads YFSETQ. After removal of 4 bases from V and 3 bases from J, the junction contained 4 bases not matched to a gene. CDR3 in DNA: TGCGCCAGCAGCCCTGCTAGCGGGAGCTACAATGAGCAGTTCTTC. Its protein product is CASSPASGSYNEQFF.

The chain has TRBV5-6 and TRBJ2-1; 7 positions agree with TRBD2. This CDR3 contains 16 residues. The germline V gene encodes CDR1 SGHDT and CDR2 YYEEEE. V lost 2 bases to trimming and J lost 6 bases; unmatched junction nucleotides: 11. CDR3 nucleotide sequence: TGTGCCAGCAGCTTCGGGGGGAGGCGGATAGGCAATGAGCAGTTCTTC. Its translation: CASSFGGRRIGNEQFF. Looking up the rest from reference TRBV5-6 and TRBJ2-1 gives the full variable domain: DAGVTQSPTHLIKTRGQQVTLRCSPKSGHDTVSWYQQALGQGPQFIFQYYEEEERQRGNFPDRFSGHQFPNYSSELNVNALLLGDSALYLCASSFGGRRIGNEQFFGPGTRLTVL.

The chain employs TRBV7-9 and TRBJ1-1, with a weak D call TRBD1 (6 bases). Trimming took off 11 bases at V and 1 base at J, with 11 bases between the two ends. From germline, CDR1 is SEHNR and CDR2 FQNEAQ (reference sequence). The CDR3 sequence is 12 residues long. DNA of the CDR3: TGTGCCGCAGGGGTCGAGAACACTGAAGCTTTCTTT. This encodes CAAGVENTEAFF.

With regard to this clone: At one of its ends the junction is not consistent with the germline gene, which may arise from a read error. The V and J genes are TRBV7-9 and TRBJ2-1, with TRBD1 matching 10 bases. Looked up from germline, CDR1 is SEHNR and CDR2 is FQNEAQ (reference sequence). This CDR3 contains 15 residues. CDR3 residues: CASSLGTGVVNEQFF. CDR3 nucleotide sequence: TGTGCCAGCAGTTTAGGGACAGGGGTGGTCAATGAGCAGTTCTTC.

The chain combines TRBV19 with TRBJ1-5; D perhaps matches TRBD1 (5 bases). V lost 4 bases and J lost 0, with 10 bases in between. The CDR3 runs 15 residues. Per germline, CDR1 LNHDA and CDR2 SQIVND (reference sequence). Here the CDR3 reads CASSTGLVSNQPQHF. The CDR3 region has the DNA TGTGCCAGTAGTACAGGGTTAGTTAGCAATCAGCCCCAGCATTTT.

This clone is a singleton in its sample. The chain joins TRBV4-1 to TRBJ2-5; D might be TRBD2 (5 bases). The ends were cut back, 1 base at V and 5 bases at J, with 17 bases in the middle. Germline V CDR1 and CDR2: MGHRA, YSYEKL. The CDR3 covers 16 residues. CDR3 in amino acids: CASSQVWGDGLETQYF. Written as DNA, the CDR3 is TGCGCCAGCAGCCAAGTTTGGGGAGACGGTCTGGAGACCCAGTACTTC.

The V call is TRBV9, the J call TRBJ2-5; D uncertain. Germline assignment: CDR1 SGDLS and CDR2 YYNGEE. The CDR3 runs to 14 residues. V lost 0 bases, J lost 1 base, and 7 bases lay in between. CDR3 nucleotides: TGTGCCAGCAGCGTAGGCGGTCCCCAAGAGACCCAGTACTTC. It specifies CASSVGGPQETQYF.

This clone was seen a handful of times. The V gene is TRBV5-5, the J gene TRBJ1-5, with unresolved D. This CDR3 comprises 15 residues. V was pared by 1 base and J by 0 bases, with 8 bases between. Germline V gene data show CDR1 as SGHKS and CDR2 as YYEKEE (reference sequence). In DNA form, the CDR3 reads TGTGCCAGCAGCTTGTCTCCCGGTAGCAATCAGCCCCAGCATTTT. Encoded protein: CASSLSPGSNQPQHF.

This chain joins TRBV15 and TRBJ1-2; 8 nucleotides match TRBD1. The junction had 10 bases not matched to a gene; V was cut back by 7 bases and J by 6 bases. CDR1 and CDR2 from the germline V gene are LNHNV and YYDKDF (reference sequence). The CDR3 runs 14 residues. Written as DNA, the CDR3 is TGTGCCACCACCTCGGACAGGGAGCAGGATGGCTACACCTTC. Translated: CATTSDREQDGYTF.

The chain has TRBV19 and TRBJ2-5; D is unresolved. Between the trimmed V and J ends, which lost 10 bases and 4 bases, there was a span of 16 bases. This CDR3 contains 13 residues. CDR1 is LNHDA, CDR2 SQIVND, per germline (reference sequence). The CDR3 nucleotides read TGTGCCACTAGACCCATGCCAGGAGAGACCCAGTACTTC. Amino acids: CATRPMPGETQYF.

This clone was observed a few times. The V gene is TRBV14, the J gene TRBJ2-7; TRBD1 matches at 8 bases. V trimming: 1 base; J trimming: 3 bases; junction bases outside the gene matches: 8. This CDR3 is built from 16 residues. Germline V gene lookup returns CDR1 SGHDN and CDR2 FVKESK. In DNA form, the CDR3 reads TGTGCCAGCAGCCAAGTCCAGGGGGCCGGTGTCTACGAGCAGTACTTC. Translating gives CASSQVQGAGVYEQYF.

V gene TRBV19 combines with J gene TRBJ1-5; tentatively, D is TRBD1 (5 bases). Germline V gene lookup returns CDR1 LNHDA and CDR2 SQIVND (reference sequence). The CDR3 extends over 14 amino acids. Between the trimmed V and J ends, which lost 1 base and 4 bases, there was a span of 8 bases. CDR3 DNA: TGTGCCAGTAGTATAGCAGGGTTGAATCAGCCCCAGCATTTT. Translation gives CASSIAGLNQPQHF.

This chain connects TRBV7-6 to TRBJ1-1; 10 bases align to TRBD1. The CDR3 is made up of 16 amino acids. CDR1 and CDR2 from the germline V gene are SGHVS and FNYEAQ. V was pared by 3 bases and J by 3 bases, with 7 bases of the junction left unmatched. CDR3 DNA sequence: TGTGCCAGCAGCTTCCGGGACAGGGGTTCGGACACTGAAGCTTTCTTT. It encodes CASSFRDRGSDTEAFF.

This clone was observed a single time. This rearrangement joins TRBV13 to TRBJ1-2, with D tentatively TRBD1 (5 bases). Germline V gene lookup returns CDR1 PRHDT and CDR2 FYEKMQ (reference sequence). V was shortened by 2 bases and J by 2 bases, with 12 bases between the two germline ends. This CDR3 has 15 residues. In DNA, the CDR3 is TGTGCCAGCAGCTTATTGCAGGGCGCGAACTATGGCTACACCTTC. It translates to CASSLLQGANYGYTF.

This clone was found once. The chain has TRBV19 and TRBJ1-6, with TRBD1 as a possible D gene (5 bases). V was trimmed by 4 bases and J by 3 bases, leaving 13 bases between them. The CDR3 extends over 16 amino acids. The V gene's germline CDR1 is LNHDA and CDR2 SQIVND (reference sequence). CDR3 loop: CASSTPTGVYNSPLHF. CDR3 coding DNA: TGTGCCAGTAGTACCCCCACAGGAGTCTATAATTCACCCCTCCACTTT.

The chain uses TRBV5-8 and TRBJ2-2; D remains unclear. The CDR3 is 15 amino acids. Germline values: CDR1 SGHTS, CDR2 YDEGEE. V was shortened by 2 bases and J by 0 bases, with 8 bases between the two germline ends. The CDR3 spells CASSLGRPNTGELFF. The CDR3 nucleotides read TGTGCCAGCAGCTTAGGCAGGCCGAACACCGGGGAGCTGTTTTTT.

The chain combines TRBV7-6 with TRBJ2-7, with D possibly being TRBD1 (5 bases). Germline V gene data show CDR1 as SGHVS and CDR2 as FNYEAQ. Trimming cost V 5 bases and J 3 bases, with 23 bases left between them. The CDR3 has 17 amino acids. The CDR3 reads CASSPAPPYRSHYEQYF. CDR3 in DNA: TGTGCCAGCAGCCCCGCCCCCCCCTACAGGTCCCACTACGAGCAGTACTTC.